This T cell receptor (beta chain) was observed in a study of blood T cell repertoires in COVID-19. Study details: Material from acute and convalescent COVID-19 was sourced from the United States, Italy and Spain.

Between the trimmed V and J ends, which lost 2 bases and 8 bases, there was a span of 15 bases. The CDR3 length is 13 residues. Germline V gene sequence: CDR1 GTSNPN, CDR2 SVGIG (reference sequence). TCRdb's copy holds only in-frame clones and misses some; the assay was immunoSEQ multiplex PCR. Here the sample spans roughly 280,000 clones, around 87% being singletons. The receptor was isolated from a woman in her fifties or sixties who had recovered from COVID-19. The sequenced material came from peripheral blood. The chain joins TRBV30 to TRBJ1-2; D perhaps matches TRBD1 (6 bases). The CDR3 reads CAWSWGTSWGYTF. CDR3 nucleotide sequence: TGTGCCTGGAGTTGGGGGACATCGTGGGGCTACACCTTC.